The next 32 T cell receptor beta chains were all read from a single sample in a study of shared clonotypes between healthy human individuals. Libraries were prepared by immunoSEQ multiplex PCR; TCRdb keeps only in-frame clonotypes and omits some of them. This table holds more than 2,000,000 clones, just over 90% found once. The specimen sequenced was naive CD4+ T cells sorted from blood. Specified subset: CD45RA+ positively selected. These receptors were taken from a man between 18 and 35 years old in good health.

The CDR3 DNA reads TGTGCCAGCACCGACCCCCAGCGGGGGGGTACTGAAGCTTTCTTT. As protein: CASTDPQRGGTEAFF. The chain has TRBV5-6 and TRBJ1-1, with a weak D call TRBD1 (5 bases). Germline V CDR1 and CDR2: SGHDT, YYEEEE. V was shortened by 6 bases and J by 5 bases, with 20 bases between the two germline ends. CDR3 length equals 15 residues.

This chain links TRBV2 with TRBJ2-7; 7 nucleotides line up with TRBD2. Germline V gives CDR1 SNHLY, CDR2 FYNNEI. CDR3 length: 12 amino acids. J gave up 0 bases and V 8 bases, and 1 base lay outside the gene matches. The CDR3 sequence is CASRDYSYEQYF. For the CDR3, the DNA is TGTGCCAGCCGGGACTACTCCTACGAGCAGTACTTC. The full variable domain, with the rest looked up from reference TRBV2 and TRBJ2-7, is EPEVTQTPSHQVTQMGQEVILRCVPISNHLYFYWYRQILGQKVEFLVSFYNNEISEKSEIFDDQFSVERPDGSNFTLKIRSTKLEDSAMYFCASRDYSYEQYFGPGTRLTVT.

The chain has TRBV6-5 and TRBJ1-4, with D perhaps matching TRBD1 (5 bases). The germline V gene encodes CDR1 MNHEY and CDR2 SVGAGI. CDR3 length: 16 residues. The V and J ends lost 0 bases and 7 bases respectively, with 15 bases between them. The CDR3, as DNA: TGTGCCAGCAGTTACTCCGGGGAGAGGGGAAGTGAAAAACTGTTTTTT. Translating it yields CASSYSGERGSEKLFF.

As regards this clone: Other nucleotide sequences from this sample produce the same CDR3. This chain joins TRBV5-1 and TRBJ1-4, with a tentative D call TRBD1 (6 bases). Trimming took off 0 bases at V and 5 bases at J, with 11 bases between the two ends. Germline V gene lookup returns CDR1 SGHRS and CDR2 YFSETQ. This CDR3 spans 15 amino acids. The CDR3 loop reads CASSLGGTQNEKLFF. The CDR3 coding sequence is TGCGCCAGCAGCTTGGGCGGGACACAGAATGAAAAACTGTTTTTT.

The genes are TRBV4-3 and TRBJ2-3; TRBD1 matches 10 bases. Germline V gene sequence: CDR1 LGHNA, CDR2 YSLEER. Trimming cost V 4 bases and J 3 bases; bases outside gene matches: 7. CDR3 size: 16 residues. CDR3 loop: CASSPRTGGSTDTQYF. The CDR3 DNA reads TGCGCCAGCAGCCCAAGGACAGGGGGAAGTACAGATACGCAGTATTTT.

This chain joins TRBV28 and TRBJ1-6; D not resolved. Germline-derived CDR1 and CDR2 are MDHEN and SYDVKM. The CDR3 contains 15 residues. V lost 5 bases, J lost 3 bases, and 11 bases lay in between. The CDR3 DNA reads as TGTGCCAGCAGTACGCGGGCCTACTATAATTCACCCCTCCACTTT. Its translation is CASSTRAYYNSPLHF.

The gene calls are TRBV2 and TRBJ2-7; 11 bases are a match to TRBD1. Looked up from germline, CDR1 is SNHLY and CDR2 is FYNNEI. This CDR3 spans 15 amino acids. V lost 5 bases and J lost 7; bases outside the gene matches: 10. CDR3 amino acids: CASSRNGQGAREQYF. CDR3 nucleotide sequence: TGTGCCAGCAGTCGAAACGGACAGGGGGCGAGGGAGCAGTACTTC.

This chain connects TRBV5-1 to TRBJ2-3; D is undetermined. Germline-derived CDR1 and CDR2 are SGHRS and YFSETQ. V lost 3 bases and J 1 base, leaving 15 bases between the germline ends. This CDR3 contains 16 residues. The CDR3 is CASSYRTLSRTDTQYF. CDR3 DNA sequence: TGCGCCAGCAGCTATAGAACGCTCAGTCGCACAGATACGCAGTATTTT. Full variable domain (remainder filled in from reference TRBV5-1 and TRBJ2-3): KAGVTQTPRYLIKTRGQQVTLSCSPISGHRSVSWYQQTPGQGLQFLFEYFSETQRNKGNFPGRFSGRQFSNSRSEMNVSTLELGDSALYLCASSYRTLSRTDTQYFGPGTRLTVL.

The chain is built from TRBV4-1 and TRBJ2-3; D gene uncertain. CDR3 length: 14 residues. The ends were cut back, 4 bases at V and 6 bases at J, with 14 bases in the middle. In germline, CDR1 is MGHRA, CDR2 YSYEKL. The DNA of the CDR3 is TGCGCCAGCAGCCGGCCGGTGTCCTACGATACGCAGTATTTT. Protein product: CASSRPVSYDTQYF.

The rearrangement uses TRBV7-9 and TRBJ1-2, with D perhaps TRBD1 (5 bases). Germline V gives CDR1 SEHNR, CDR2 FQNEAQ (reference sequence). V shed 5 bases and J shed 4 bases, with 14 bases lying between them. This CDR3 spans 14 amino acids. Here the CDR3 reads CASSPVGGAYGYTF. The CDR3 DNA follows: TGTGCCAGCAGCCCCGTGGGTGGGGCCTATGGCTACACCTTC. The full variable domain, rest sourced from reference TRBV7-9 and TRBJ1-2, is DTGVSQNPRHKITKRGQNVTFRCDPISEHNRLYWYRQTLGQGPEFLTYFQNEAQLEKSRLLSDRFSAERPKGSFSTLEIQRTEQGDSAMYLCASSPVGGAYGYTFGSGTRLTVV.

The chain recombines TRBV29-1 with TRBJ1-2, with D perhaps TRBD1 (5 bases). The germline V gene encodes CDR1 SQVTM and CDR2 ANQGSEA. V lost 5 bases and J lost 4, with 23 bases in between. The CDR3 extends over 16 amino acids. The CDR3 region has the DNA TGCAGCGTTTCTGAGAAAGCGTCACGGGGGGGCTATGGCTACACCTTC. Translation: CSVSEKASRGGYGYTF.

About this clone: Other nucleotide sequences from this sample produce the same CDR3. The chain links TRBV5-1 to TRBJ2-3; no clear D. The ends were cut back, 1 base at V and 0 bases at J, with 3 bases in the middle. Germline values: CDR1 SGHRS, CDR2 YFSETQ. CDR3 length: 13 amino acids. CDR3 DNA: TGCGCCAGCAGCTTGCTTAGCACAGATACGCAGTATTTT. Protein sequence: CASSLLSTDTQYF.

This chain joins TRBV5-5 and TRBJ1-4; D is ambiguous. Trimming left V 2 bases short and J 8 bases short, with 13 bases between. Looked up from germline, CDR1 is SGHKS and CDR2 is YYEKEE (reference sequence). The CDR3 sequence is 14 residues long. The CDR3: CASSFEVYSEKLFF. The CDR3 DNA follows: TGTGCCAGCAGCTTCGAGGTATATTCAGAAAAACTGTTTTTT. Based on the CDR3 plus reference TRBV5-5 and TRBJ1-4, the full variable domain is DAGVTQSPTHLIKTRGQQVTLRCSPISGHKSVSWYQQVLGQGPQFIFQYYEKEERGRGNFPDRFSARQFPNYSSELNVNALLLGDSALYLCASSFEVYSEKLFFGSGTQLSVL.

The chain combines TRBV2 with TRBJ2-7, with D maybe TRBD1 (5 bases). Trimming left V 0 bases short and J 3 bases short, with 15 bases between. CDR1 SNHLY and CDR2 FYNNEI come from the germline V gene. The CDR3 is made up of 16 amino acids. The CDR3 protein is CASSEASGPAIYEQYF. The CDR3 DNA reads as TGTGCCAGCAGTGAAGCTTCAGGGCCGGCCATCTACGAGCAGTACTTC.

The gene calls are TRBV19 and TRBJ2-7, with 8 bases matching TRBD2. The V gene's germline CDR1 is LNHDA and CDR2 SQIVND (reference sequence). V dropped 5 bases and J dropped 3; count of bases not matched to a gene: 9. The CDR3 length is 15 residues. The CDR3: CASSPGLARIYEQYF. The DNA for the CDR3 is TGTGCCAGTAGTCCAGGACTAGCACGGATCTACGAGCAGTACTTC. The full variable domain, its missing parts supplied by reference TRBV19 and TRBJ2-7, is DGGITQSPKYLFRKEGQNVTLSCEQNLNHDAMYWYRQDPGQGLRLIYYSQIVNDFQKGDIAEGYSVSREKKESFPLTVTSAQKNPTAFYLCASSPGLARIYEQYFGPGTRLTVT.

J is TRBJ2-5 and V is TRBV4-2, with 8 bases matching TRBD2. V lost 4 bases to trimming and J lost 9 bases; unmatched junction nucleotides: 10. The CDR3 totals 14 residues. CDR1 is LGHNA and CDR2 is YNFKEQ in the germline V gene. This CDR3 reads CASSPGFSGVSQYF. For the CDR3, the DNA is TGTGCCAGCAGCCCCGGTTTTAGCGGGGTGTCCCAGTACTTC.

The chain combines TRBV12-5 with TRBJ1-2; D is undetermined. This CDR3 is built from 12 residues. V was shortened by 6 bases and J by 4 bases, with 9 bases between the two germline ends. CDR1 LGHNT and CDR2 FRNRAP come from the germline V gene. The CDR3 is CASGEEIYGYTF. The CDR3 bases are TGTGCTAGTGGCGAGGAGATCTATGGCTACACCTTC.

Only one count was recorded for this clone. The genes are TRBV9 and TRBJ1-1; tentatively, D is TRBD1 (6 bases). CDR1 is SGDLS, CDR2 YYNGEE, per germline. CDR3 size: 16 residues. Deletions cut 5 bases from V and 0 bases from J, with 17 bases between. The CDR3: CASSDPTGVLNTEAFF. The CDR3 bases are TGTGCCAGCAGTGATCCGACAGGCGTACTGAACACTGAAGCTTTCTTT.

The rearrangement links TRBV5-4 to TRBJ1-1; D perhaps matches TRBD1 (5 bases). Deletions cut 4 bases from V and 4 bases from J, with 11 bases between. Germline V lookup: CDR1 SGHNT, CDR2 YYREEE (reference sequence). The CDR3 is 13 amino acids. In nucleotides, the CDR3 is TGTGCCAGCAGCGGCGAGGGGTCCACTGAAGCTTTCTTT. Translated: CASSGEGSTEAFF.

This clone appeared once. This chain joins TRBV4-1 and TRBJ2-3; D is perhaps TRBD1 (6 bases). The ends were cut back, 1 base at V and 3 bases at J, with 14 bases in the middle. The CDR3 totals 16 residues. Germline CDR1 is MGHRA and CDR2 is YSYEKL. As DNA, the CDR3 is TGCGCCAGCAGCCAAGGGTCAGGGGTACGGACAGATACGCAGTATTTT. Protein: CASSQGSGVRTDTQYF.

The rearrangement joins TRBV5-1 to TRBJ2-3; tentatively, D is TRBD1 (5 bases). V lost 4 bases, J lost 2 bases, and 11 bases lay in between. The CDR3 sequence is 14 residues long. CDR1 SGHRS and CDR2 YFSETQ come from the germline V gene. The CDR3 sequence is CASSVSRDTDTQYF. The CDR3 DNA sequence: TGCGCCAGCAGCGTGTCCAGGGACACAGATACGCAGTATTTT.

The CDR3: CASSRGTNTGELFF. CDR3 nucleotide sequence: TGCGCCAGCAGTCGCGGAACGAACACCGGGGAGCTGTTTTTT. The genes are TRBV10-1 and TRBJ2-2; D not certain. The V gene lost 5 bases and the J gene lost 0 bases, with 7 bases spanning the gap. The CDR3 spans 14 residues. Germline CDR1 reads WNHNN; CDR2 reads SYGVQD (reference sequence).

Comment on this clone: The sample contains more than one DNA sequence encoding this CDR3. The chain joins TRBV6-5 to TRBJ2-7, with TRBD1 matching over 7 bases. Germline CDR1 reads MNHEY; CDR2 reads SVGAGI. The CDR3 is 15 residues long. V gave up 0 bases and J gave up 2 bases; unmatched junction bases: 4. The CDR3 region is CASSYSRQGTYEQYF. CDR3 bases: TGTGCCAGCAGTTACTCGCGACAGGGCACCTACGAGCAGTACTTC.

J is TRBJ2-2 and V is TRBV7-3; tentatively, D is TRBD1 (5 bases). The CDR3 is 13 residues long. Per the germline V gene, CDR1 is SGHTA and CDR2 is FQGTGA. V was clipped by 5 bases and J by 5 bases, with 9 bases between them. This CDR3 is CASSRGATGELFF. In nucleotides, the CDR3 is TGTGCCAGCAGCCGTGGGGCTACCGGGGAGCTGTTTTTT. The full variable domain, its missing parts supplied by reference TRBV7-3 and TRBJ2-2, is GAGVSQTPSNKVTEKGKYVELRCDPISGHTALYWYRQSLGQGPEFLIYFQGTGAADDSGLPNDRFFAVRPEGSVSTLKIQRTERGDSAVYLCASSRGATGELFFGEGSRLTVL.

This sequence joins TRBV10-3 and TRBJ1-1, with D tentatively TRBD1 (5 bases). Germline V CDR1 and CDR2: ENHRY, SYGVKD. This CDR3 comprises 17 residues. Trimming took off 4 bases at V and 0 bases at J, with 18 bases between the two ends. Here the CDR3 DNA reads TGTGCCATCAGTGGAACAGGACCCGCGAGAATGAACACTGAAGCTTTCTTT. Protein: CAISGTGPARMNTEAFF.

In its sample, this clone was seen once. CDR3 DNA sequence: TGTGCCAGCTCACCCTTCCTTGGAGATTACGAGCAGTACTTC. Protein product: CASSPFLGDYEQYF. The chain employs TRBV18 and TRBJ2-7; the D is unclear. Germline V gene lookup returns CDR1 KGHSH and CDR2 LQKENI. The CDR3 sequence is 14 residues long. Trimming removed 3 bases at V and 4 bases at J, with 13 bases between.

The chain combines TRBV11-2 with TRBJ2-6, with 7 bases that match TRBD1. The germline V gene encodes CDR1 SGHAT and CDR2 FQNNGV. The CDR3 runs to 16 residues. The V and J ends lost 3 bases and 0 bases, in that order; junction bases with no gene match: 2. CDR3 in amino acids: CASSLTGYSGANVLTF. The DNA for the CDR3 is TGTGCCAGCAGCTTGACAGGGTACTCTGGGGCCAACGTCCTGACTTTC.

This chain uses TRBV7-3 with TRBJ2-1; 7 bases match TRBD1. This CDR3 region has 15 residues. Germline V lookup: CDR1 SGHTA, CDR2 FQGTGA. The junction had 3 bases not matched to a gene; V was cut back by 2 bases and J by 2 bases. DNA for the CDR3: TGTGCCAGCAGCTTAGGCAGGGGGACCTACAATGAGCAGTTCTTC. Translated, it gives CASSLGRGTYNEQFF.

V is TRBV18 and J is TRBJ1-4; the D gene is possibly TRBD1 (5 bases). Germline V lookup: CDR1 KGHSH, CDR2 LQKENI. This CDR3 has 15 residues. Deletions cut 5 bases from V and 0 bases from J, with 10 bases between. The CDR3 region is CASSNRGTTNEKLFF. The CDR3 region has the DNA TGTGCCAGCTCAAACCGGGGGACAACTAATGAAAAACTGTTTTTT.

The chain carries TRBV19 and TRBJ1-2, with D perhaps matching TRBD1 (6 bases). This CDR3 has 14 residues. Germline assignment: CDR1 LNHDA and CDR2 SQIVND (reference sequence). Trimming shortened V by 6 bases and J by 9 bases, and 20 bases separated the two germline ends. The CDR3 is CASSRGVGTTRYTF. CDR3 DNA sequence: TGTGCCAGTAGCCGCGGGGTGGGGACAACTCGCTACACCTTC. The full variable domain, its missing parts supplied by reference TRBV19 and TRBJ1-2, is DGGITQSPKYLFRKEGQNVTLSCEQNLNHDAMYWYRQDPGQGLRLIYYSQIVNDFQKGDIAEGYSVSREKKESFPLTVTSAQKNPTAFYLCASSRGVGTTRYTFGSGTRLTVV.

This clone has just one count. The V call is TRBV5-6, the J call TRBJ1-6; 9 bases line up with TRBD1. CDR3 length equals 13 residues. The V gene end was trimmed by 9 bases and the J gene end by 7 bases; junction bases not matched to a gene: 5. In germline, CDR1 is SGHDT, CDR2 YYEEEE. CDR3 sequence (DNA): TGTGCCACCCGGGACAGGGCGAATTCACCCCTCCACTTT. Its translation is CATRDRANSPLHF. Looking up the rest from reference TRBV5-6 and TRBJ1-6 gives the full variable domain: DAGVTQSPTHLIKTRGQQVTLRCSPKSGHDTVSWYQQALGQGPQFIFQYYEEEERQRGNFPDRFSGHQFPNYSSELNVNALLLGDSALYLCATRDRANSPLHFGNGTRLTVT.

The chain combines TRBV2 with TRBJ1-4, with D hard to call. Trimming took off 5 bases at V and 5 bases at J, with 12 bases between the two ends. CDR1 is SNHLY, CDR2 FYNNEI, per germline. CDR3 length equals 14 residues. This CDR3 is CASSREMGNEKLFF. CDR3 DNA sequence: TGTGCCAGCAGTCGCGAGATGGGGAATGAAAAACTGTTTTTT.